Listed below are T cell receptor beta chains from one sample, sequenced in a study of beta chain features in type 1 diabetes. Method: immunoSEQ multiplex PCR; TCRdb's copy keeps in-frame clones and lacks some. Of fewer than 200,000 clones in the sample, approximately 10% were seen once. Material for sequencing was central memory CD4+ T cells from blood. The receptor set was obtained from a man aged 25 to 40 with type 1 diabetes. Both conserved end residues are part of each CDR3. D genes are given only for firm matches. Where a row states a size, it is once, few, many or the class of an expanded clone; other rows omit it.

d_call j_call clone_size v_call cdr3_aa cdr3_nt
. TRBJ2-2 . TRBV28 CASNETPLPGELFF TGTGCCAGCAACGAGACTCCTCTGCCCGGGGAGCTGTTTTTT
TRBD2 TRBJ2-5 . TRBV9 CASSPHTITSGSTETQYF TGTGCCAGCAGCCCCCACACTATCACTAGCGGGAGTACGGAGACCCAGTACTTC
TRBD1 TRBJ1-4 . TRBV19 CASTDRSIEKLFF TGTGCCAGCACGGACAGGTCTATTGAAAAACTGTTTTTT
. TRBJ2-5 . TRBV9 CASSVAGNGRETQYF TGTGCCAGCAGCGTAGCGGGGAATGGTCGGGAGACCCAGTACTTC
TRBD1 TRBJ2-1 few TRBV6-6 CASSTQGAVNEQFF TGTGCCAGCAGTACTCAGGGGGCTGTCAATGAGCAGTTCTTC
TRBD2 TRBJ2-3 few TRBV29-1 CSIWLGGGTDTQYF TGCAGCATTTGGTTGGGGGGGGGCACAGATACGCAGTATTTT
TRBD1 TRBJ1-1 . TRBV5-1 CASSSGTGVNTEAFF TGCGCCAGCAGCTCCGGGACAGGGGTGAACACTGAAGCTTTCTTT
TRBD1 TRBJ2-7 few TRBV19 CASSIVGQGENEQYF TGTGCCAGTAGTATCGTGGGACAGGGGGAGAATGAGCAGTACTTC
. TRBJ2-2 . TRBV25-1 CASSLGVTGELFF TGTGCCAGCAGCTTAGGGGTCACCGGGGAGCTGTTTTTT
TRBD1 TRBJ2-1 few TRBV6-5 CASTRTGLNEQFF TGTGCCAGCACTAGGACAGGGTTGAATGAGCAGTTCTTC
TRBD2 TRBJ2-7 . TRBV18 CASSRTSGTNYEQYF TGTGCCAGCTCCCGTACTAGCGGGACAAACTACGAGCAGTACTTC
TRBD2 TRBJ2-3 . TRBV28 CASSPLLAGGLNTQYF TGTGCCAGCAGCCCCTTACTAGCGGGAGGGCTGAATACGCAGTATTTT
. TRBJ2-2 . TRBV28 CASSFSPGELFF TGTGCCAGCAGTTTCTCCCCCGGGGAGCTGTTTTTT
TRBD2 TRBJ2-1 . TRBV5-4 CASSQRSAGGTYNEQFF TGTGCCAGCAGCCAAAGATCAGCGGGAGGAACCTACAATGAGCAGTTCTTC
TRBD2 TRBJ2-5 . TRBV15 CATSRVTAGEETQYF TGTGCCACCAGCAGAGTTACAGCGGGAGAAGAGACCCAGTACTTC
. TRBJ1-5 . TRBV12-5 CASVLGQNSNQPQHF TGTGCCTCAGTCCTGGGGCAGAATAGCAATCAGCCCCAGCATTTT
TRBD2 TRBJ2-5 few TRBV7-2 CASSFSGRAVQETQYF TGTGCCAGCAGCTTCAGCGGGAGGGCCGTCCAAGAGACCCAGTACTTC
TRBD1 TRBJ2-7 . TRBV6-6 CASRVTGEREQYF TGTGCCAGCAGGGTTACAGGGGAGCGCGAGCAGTACTTC
TRBD1 TRBJ1-5 . TRBV7-9 CASSLVGQGIGSNQPQHF TGTGCCAGCAGCTTAGTGGGACAGGGAATTGGTAGCAATCAGCCCCAGCATTTT
. TRBJ2-1 . TRBV5-1 CASGAGTLYNEQFF TGCGCCAGCGGAGCCGGGACACTATACAATGAGCAGTTCTTC
TRBD2 TRBJ2-5 . TRBV7-2 CASTIRAGGETQYF TGTGCCAGCACCATTCGAGCGGGAGGAGAGACCCAGTACTTC
TRBD2 TRBJ2-1 few TRBV7-2 CASSRSGSSYNEQFF TGTGCCAGCAGCCGGAGCGGGAGCTCCTACAATGAGCAGTTCTTC
TRBD2 TRBJ2-1 . TRBV19 CASSDRLATYNEQFF TGTGCCAGTAGTGATAGACTAGCCACCTACAATGAGCAGTTCTTC
TRBD1 TRBJ1-5 . TRBV5-5 CASSDYRGSNQPQHF TGTGCCAGCAGCGACTACAGGGGTAGCAATCAGCCCCAGCATTTT
. TRBJ2-1 . TRBV15 CATSTPRGSEQFF TGTGCCACCAGCACCCCTAGGGGGAGTGAGCAGTTCTTC
. TRBJ1-2 few TRBV6-5 CASSYNRGTYGYTF TGTGCCAGCAGTTACAACCGGGGAACCTATGGCTACACCTTC
. TRBJ2-7 few TRBV7-9 CASSYDTFEQYF TGTGCCAGCAGCTACGACACGTTCGAGCAGTACTTC
. TRBJ2-7 . TRBV9 CASSVGQGTEQYF TGTGCCAGCAGCGTAGGCCAGGGTACCGAGCAGTACTTC
TRBD1 TRBJ2-5 . TRBV28 CASSPGQGQETQYF TGTGCCAGCAGTCCCGGACAGGGCCAAGAGACCCAGTACTTC
. TRBJ2-3 . TRBV5-1 CASSLITVASTDTQYF TGCGCCAGCAGCTTGATTACTGTCGCTAGCACAGATACGCAGTATTTT
TRBD2 TRBJ2-1 . TRBV5-4 CASSSASGRASYNEQFF TGTGCCAGCAGCTCCGCTAGCGGGAGGGCCTCCTACAATGAGCAGTTCTTC
. TRBJ2-3 . TRBV7-3 CASSLGGSDTQYF TGTGCCAGCAGCTTAGGGGGGTCAGATACGCAGTATTTT
TRBD2 TRBJ2-3 . TRBV5-1 CASSFPPGGVDTQYF TGCGCCAGCAGCTTCCCCCCGGGAGGGGTAGATACGCAGTATTTT
TRBD2 TRBJ2-1 . TRBV18 CASSRRVAGGNEQFF TGTGCCAGCTCACGTAGGGTAGCGGGAGGAAATGAGCAGTTCTTC
. TRBJ1-1 . TRBV27 CASHTLGQRNTEAFF TGTGCCAGCCATACCCTCGGACAGAGGAACACTGAAGCTTTCTTT
TRBD1 TRBJ1-1 . TRBV19 CASGDSIMNTEAFF TGTGCCAGTGGGGACAGCATTATGAACACTGAAGCTTTCTTT
TRBD2 TRBJ2-3 few TRBV7-3 CASSSGLVGLMDTQYF TGTGCCAGCAGCTCTGGACTAGTCGGGTTGATGGATACGCAGTATTTT
. TRBJ2-1 once TRBV7-2 CASSSSGELFRVEQFF TGTGCCAGCAGCTCCTCGGGGGAGCTGTTTCGGGTTGAGCAGTTCTTC
TRBD1 TRBJ1-1 . TRBV7-3 CASSTGQGAAAFF TGTGCCAGCAGCACCGGACAGGGGGCCGCGGCTTTCTTT
. TRBJ2-2 . TRBV7-3 CASSLRSHGELFF TGTGCCAGCAGCTTACGGTCGCACGGGGAGCTGTTTTTT
. TRBJ1-5 few TRBV10-3 CAISEGQVNQPQHF TGTGCCATCAGTGAGGGGCAGGTCAATCAGCCCCAGCATTTT
. TRBJ2-5 . TRBV2 CASMRDTGRAQYF TGTGCCAGCATGAGGGACACCGGCCGGGCCCAGTACTTC
. TRBJ2-7 . TRBV6-5 CASSPWTEAGEQYF TGTGCCAGCAGTCCGTGGACAGAGGCTGGGGAGCAGTACTTC
TRBD1 TRBJ2-7 few TRBV7-9 CASSLTGGNHEQYF TGTGCCAGCAGCTTGACAGGGGGAAATCACGAGCAGTACTTC
. TRBJ2-4 few TRBV7-2 CASSLRNSLAKNIQYF TGTGCCAGCAGCTTACGAAACAGTTTAGCCAAAAACATTCAGTACTTC
TRBD1 TRBJ1-1 . TRBV4-3 CASSQAGTGITEAFF TGCGCCAGCAGCCAAGCGGGGACAGGGATCACTGAAGCTTTCTTT
. TRBJ1-5 . TRBV29-1 CSIVAGGTGNQPQHF TGCAGCATCGTAGCCGGGGGAACGGGCAATCAGCCCCAGCATTTT
. TRBJ2-3 . TRBV5-1 CASSPTIAVVSTDTQYF TGCGCCAGCAGCCCAACGATAGCTGTTGTAAGCACAGATACGCAGTATTTT
. TRBJ1-3 . TRBV30 CAWSQSLAGNTIYF TGTGCCTGGAGTCAGTCTTTGGCTGGAAACACCATATATTTT
. TRBJ1-5 few TRBV18 CASSPEDQPQHF TGTGCCAGCTCACCGGAGGATCAGCCCCAGCATTTT
TRBD2 TRBJ2-7 . TRBV7-8 CASSPSEWAGESEQYF TGTGCCAGCAGCCCCTCCGAGTGGGCGGGAGAGTCCGAGCAGTACTTC
. TRBJ2-5 few TRBV7-2 CASSFWGRETQYF TGTGCCAGCAGCTTTTGGGGCCGGGAGACCCAGTACTTC